This TCR beta chain was captured by sequencing in a study of tumor-infiltrating lymphocytes in primary liver carcinoma. This CDR3 spans 11 amino acids. Germline assignment: CDR1 SQVTM and CDR2 ANQGSEA. TCR beta cDNA came from about 500 ng total RNA, primed with a constant-region primer. Libraries for TCR beta were built through three nested multiplex PCR rounds, which together made up a slightly modified ARM-PCR procedure. TRBV1-TRBV30 forward primers and a C-beta reverse primer were used in the first two PCR rounds, which each ran for around 10 cycles. TCRdb reanalysed the multiplex PCR reads using MiXCR and keeps one entry per CDR3 protein. The sample lists about 320,000 distinct CDR3 sequences, roughly 60% seen once, with 9% to 10% in the top ten. The researchers obtained blood RNA from unsorted whole blood and also extracted germline DNA. Turning to this clonotype: Germline and junction disagree at one end, which may indicate a read error.

This TCR came from a middle-aged man with primary liver carcinoma and hepatitis B virus infection. The chain links TRBV29-1 to TRBJ2-7; no definite D call. Material: peripheral blood. CDR3 sequence (DNA): TGCAGCGTTGGGACCTACTACGAGCACTACTTC. Translating gives CSVGTYYEHYF.